The sequence of this TCR beta chain was determined in a study of cytomegalovirus exposure and HLA in healthy donors (dated by TCRdb to 2017 to 2019). Study-wide context: According to an earlier analysis of several hundred of the donors, some 170 million T cells yielded 90 million to 140 million unique TCR beta sequences and 276 Gb of sequence data. Roughly 320 gigabases of sequencing data and roughly 80 million unique TCR sequences made up an early release that covered about 640 HLA-typed donors. The genetic ancestry cluster associated with self-reported Caucasian donors included 81% of the 300 to 400 genotyped donors. The aim of the study was to test whether cataloging public T cell receptors could identify signatures of past pathogen exposure. The T cell repertoires of 670 or so subjects were profiled by immunosequencing and related to cytomegalovirus serostatus. Besides the first cohort of approximately 670 subjects, a separate validation cohort made up of over 100 different subjects was used. The study combined high-throughput TCR immunosequencing, statistical association of individual TCRs with disease status, and machine learning to predict cytomegalovirus infection status. To study patterns of TCR occurrence, a later analysis re-analyzed previously published TCR beta repertoires from 600 to 750 donors and added high-resolution HLA genotyping. Rather than using new phenotypic data, the later analysis identified candidate immune exposures from TCR beta sequences and from how often those sequences occurred across donors. An earlier analysis of around 580 of the donors used high-throughput TCR beta sequencing to judge whether each TCR beta V gene segment behaved as functional or pseudogenic. Alongside the repertoire data, information on donor age, sex, ethnicity and CMV serostatus was compiled. A later genetic analysis used genome-wide SNP genotypes for about three fifths of the roughly 700 donors, treating that subset as a discovery cohort. All discovery cohort repertoires had been generated on a single sequencing platform. Class I and class II HLA loci were covered by the typing at four-digit resolution. The number of donors typed differed by locus, with roughly 620-630 for A, B, C, DRB1 and DQB1, over 500 for DQA1, approximately 580 for DPA1, and around 450 for DPB1. Because of strong linkage in the cohort, five DR-DQ haplotypes were treated as single units for association and clustering. On average, roughly 250,000 unique TCR beta nucleotide sequences were sequenced per donor among 300 to 500 genotyped donors of the cohort, with roughly 18% of those sequences being non-productive. Results and caveats for the whole study, not just this receptor: A later analysis found that HLA-associated TCR beta chains were more clonally expanded and had lower generation probabilities than equally common non-associated chains. Because the 87-base-pair reads could not distinguish some IMGT-functional V segments, including TRBV6-2 and TRBV6-3, those segments were excluded. It was suggested by the authors that the approach could potentially be generalized to other disease states and immunological phenotypes. Only TCR beta chains were sequenced in this cohort, and the absence of alpha or paired-chain data limited detectable features. A later analysis found that most CMV-associated TCR beta chains appeared HLA-restricted, with HLA associations seemingly driven largely by CMV exposure. The classifier was reported to diagnose cytomegalovirus status with high specificity and sensitivity in both the original cohort and the validation cohort. V-gene and J-gene trimming of TCR beta chains was associated with a missense DCLRE1C variant in a later genetic analysis, and the association was replicated in an independent cohort. When HLA alleles, especially DR and DQ, strongly co-occurred, attributing TCR associations to individual alleles was difficult. In vitro tests confirmed that a few of the cytomegalovirus-associated TCR beta chains recognize cytomegalovirus antigens. In a later analysis, TCR association rates were found to vary across HLA loci, with the most associated TCRs seen for DRB1 alleles and the fewest for HLA-C alleles. The study gave a list of more than 150 TCR beta chains associated with cytomegalovirus. A further reported finding was that TCR beta sequences accurately predicted the HLA-A and HLA-B alleles for most subjects in the first cohort. Specific HLA alleles were associated with 16,951 TCR beta sequences at a false discovery rate of 0.05 in a later analysis. Because counts were too low, under 20 rarely observed V segments, including chromosome 9 orphons, were left out of the earlier analysis of 500 to 650 of the donors. In a later analysis, several top co-occurrence clusters were reported to appear linked to parvovirus B19, influenza, CMV and Epstein-Barr virus. Presence/absence analyses assumed roughly uniform sequencing depth across donors, an assumption that may not hold. The only immune exposure information available for the cohort was CMV serostatus. A group of highly shared sequence variants was considered likely to be a technical artifact of the sequencing pipeline. Because HLA typing was missing for some donors at each locus, association tests included only the typed subset. An earlier analysis of approximately 600 of the donors showed that most TCR beta V segments appeared in productive rearrangements either about 87% or about 30% of the time, which broadly matched IMGT annotations. Most TCR sequences were seen in very few donors, while some public TCRs were found in many individuals. In a later genetic analysis, fewer N-insertions in productive TCRs were reported among donors in an Asian-associated ancestry cluster than the roughly 700-donor mean. Linkage disequilibrium might explain the correlated functional status among segregating V segments, but an unknown experimental factor could not be ruled out.

On this clone: The antigen it recognizes is unknown. No qualities accompany the bases; no much larger clone lies one base away.

Library generation was performed with the immunoSEQ multiplex PCR assay. For the multiplex PCR, a mixture combining 60 forward primers for TCR Vbeta segments and 13 reverse primers for TCR Jbeta segments was used. Amplification of the CDR3 region of rearranged TCR beta genes was performed with a multiplex PCR assay on genomic DNA. On the Illumina HiSeq System, the amplified TCR beta libraries were sequenced as 87-base-pair reads. The authors' analysis ran thus. A later analysis tallied approximately 87 million unique TCR beta chains across the 640 or so repertoires, and around 9.9 million of those chains were shared by two or more donors. To remove PCR and sequencing errors, raw reads were error-corrected and collapsed into unique sequences using a nearest-neighbor algorithm that merged closely related sequences. V, D and J gene segments were assigned by aligning CDR3 sequences to IMGT reference sequences. For a sequence to be retained, a match of at least six nucleotides was required to both a V gene segment and a J gene segment. A rearrangement was called productive if the CDR3 had no stop codons and remained in frame with V and J, and every other rearrangement was called non-productive. Following IMGT convention, CDR3 was defined as the stretch from the second conserved V-encoded cysteine up to the conserved J-encoded phenylalanine. The earlier analysis of roughly 590 of the donors excluded sequences that lacked an unambiguous match to a single V gene segment. In an earlier analysis of roughly 600 of the donors, a V segment was called functional when productive rearrangements were above 56.7%, and segregating when the standard deviation between donors exceeded 5%. A statistical classification framework was developed to diagnose cytomegalovirus status using the catalog of TCR beta chain sequences. V and J gene assignment, in a later analysis, came from comparing TCR nucleotide sequences with IMGT/GENE-DB human TR gene sequences. In a later analysis, CDR3 sequences and most-parsimonious VDJ recombination scenarios were assigned using the TCRdist pipeline. In a later analysis, every TCR beta chain was defined by the combination of its CDR3 amino acid sequence and its V-gene family, and reads without a unique V-gene family were dropped. A later analysis removed several hundred highly shared, low-generation-probability nucleotide sequences to deal with suspected cross-contamination and a sequencing artifact. In a later analysis, a clonal expansion index for each public chain was calculated from normalized within-repertoire ranks of inferred template counts. Generation probabilities in a later analysis came from a VDJ recombination model fitted to out-of-frame rearrangements, and those results were checked against IGoR. A later analysis scored TCR-TCR, TCR-HLA and TCR-CMV co-occurrence with hypergeometric tests, applying a repertoire-size bias correction to TCR pairs. To estimate false discovery rates, a later analysis permuted the HLA or CMV assignments 20 times. In a later analysis, co-occurring TCRs were grouped using DBSCAN, and TCRdist sequence similarity was added for clustering within HLA-allele-positive subsets. Repertoires with fewer than 30,000 or more than 120,000 public chains, plus five repertoires with anomalous nucleotide sharing, were excluded from co-occurrence clustering. Not all clones reach the TCRdb copy of this immuneACCESS table, which keeps in-frame sequences only. Checked studies attribute under half of the gap to unresolved V genes and leave the rest unexplained. D and trimming come from the DNA, and the V and J calls and clone size come from that table. This sample is represented by about 120,000 clones; about 72% of them were singletons. Jointly, the top ten make up roughly 4.5% of the sample.

The cohort was made up of roughly 670 healthy bone marrow donors. At the time of sampling, all cohort members were nominally healthy, though unrecorded immune exposures were likely present. The donor tested CMV seropositive, placing the donor among the 290 or so seropositive members of the cohort. Each donor provided a peripheral blood sample, and peripheral blood mononuclear cells were used for TCR beta sequencing. The Qiagen DNeasy Blood Extraction Kit was used to extract genomic DNA from the blood cell samples. The germline V gene specifies SNHLY as CDR1 and FYNNEI as CDR2. V trim: 4 bases; J trim: 6 bases; unmatched bases: 5. The CDR3 sequence holds 15 residues, the cysteine and phenylalanine included. Solely the CDR3 DNA is kept, with 45 bases framed from the first base.

The sample comprised PBMCs. The TCR comes from a man aged 50-60 years in good health and CMV-seropositive. The V and J genes are TRBV2 and TRBJ2-7, and 14 junction bases match TRBD2. The DNA reads as follows: TGTGCCAGCAGTGGGGGACTAGCGGGAGAGGGCGAGCAGTACTTC. Its translation reads: CASSGGLAGEGEQYF.